These 25 T cell receptor beta chains share one sample of origin, sequenced in a study of blood T cell repertoires in COVID-19. Sequenced by immunoSEQ multiplex PCR; TCRdb stores in-frame clones only, minus some. The sample holds fewer than 70,000 clones, roughly 80% seen once. Sequencing was carried out using peripheral blood. The origin of the receptors is a woman at least 80 years old with acute or convalescent COVID-19.

This sequence joins TRBV3-1 (or the pseudogene TRBV3-2) and TRBJ1-4; a weak D match, TRBD1 (6 bases). Germline values: CDR1 LGHDT, CDR2 YNNKEL (reference sequence). This CDR3 spans 14 amino acids. With 4 bases removed from V and 7 bases from J, the gap between germline ends came to 13 bases. The CDR3 reads CASSPTGRVEKLFF. Written as DNA, the CDR3 is TGTGCCAGCAGCCCAACAGGGCGGGTTGAAAAACTGTTTTTT.

This sequence joins TRBV7-9 and TRBJ1-4, with a possible D match to TRBD1 (5 bases). V was shortened by 0 bases and J by 5 bases, with 7 bases between the two germline ends. The CDR3 is made up of 14 amino acids. The V gene's germline CDR1 is SEHNR and CDR2 FQNEAQ (reference sequence). The CDR3 sequence: CASSLAGGNEKLFF. The CDR3 DNA reads as TGTGCCAGCAGCTTAGCGGGGGGGAATGAAAAACTGTTTTTT.

The chain recombines TRBV27 with TRBJ1-1; 9 nucleotides agree with TRBD1. There are 16 residues in the CDR3. In germline, CDR1 is MNHEY, CDR2 SMNVEV (reference sequence). V dropped 4 bases and J dropped 1; count of bases not matched to a gene: 7. The CDR3 DNA follows: TGTGCCAGCAGTTCCGGGACAGGGAGCACGAACACTGAAGCTTTCTTT. This sequence encodes CASSSGTGSTNTEAFF.

The CDR3, as DNA: TGTGCCAGCAGTCCAGCGGACCTTAACACTGAAGCTTTCTTT. This translates into CASSPADLNTEAFF. The chain recombines TRBV7-6 with TRBJ1-1, with no clear D. The CDR3 totals 14 residues. Trimming stripped 6 bases from V and 2 bases from J, with 13 bases between. Germline V gene sequence: CDR1 SGHVS, CDR2 FNYEAQ.

The chain has TRBV5-5 and TRBJ1-1, with 8 positions matching TRBD1. The CDR3 has 15 amino acids. Germline values: CDR1 SGHKS, CDR2 YYEKEE (reference sequence). With V trimmed by 4 bases and J by 8 bases, 13 bases remained unmatched. CDR3 sequence: CASSPKTGTGGEAFF. The CDR3 DNA follows: TGTGCCAGCAGCCCAAAAACAGGGACAGGCGGGGAAGCTTTCTTT. Variable domain in full (rest from reference TRBV5-5 and TRBJ1-1): DAGVTQSPTHLIKTRGQQVTLRCSPISGHKSVSWYQQVLGQGPQFIFQYYEKEERGRGNFPDRFSARQFPNYSSELNVNALLLGDSALYLCASSPKTGTGGEAFFGQGTRLTVV.

This chain joins TRBV6-5 and TRBJ2-3; 7 bases match TRBD2. Germline CDR1 and CDR2: MNHEY and SVGAGI. There are 15 residues in the CDR3. J was trimmed by 1 base and V by 4 bases; bases with no gene match: 5. CDR3 residues: CASSLYSGRTDTQYF. The CDR3 DNA is TGTGCCAGCAGTTTGTATAGCGGGCGCACAGATACGCAGTATTTT.

This clone appeared a few times. This chain joins TRBV19 and TRBJ1-1, with D uncertain. The CDR3 loop spans 14 amino acids. Between the trimmed V and J ends, which lost 7 bases and 4 bases, there was a span of 16 bases. The germline gives CDR1 LNHDA, CDR2 SQIVND (reference sequence). The CDR3 sequence: CASKRGPGSTEAFF. Written as DNA, the CDR3 is TGTGCCAGTAAGCGTGGGCCCGGGAGCACTGAAGCTTTCTTT.

The chain uses TRBV10-2 and TRBJ2-5; TRBD2 aligns across 11 bases. The trim removed 5 bases at V and 4 bases at J, leaving 3 bases unmatched. The CDR3 has 14 amino acids. Germline V lookup: CDR1 WSHSY, CDR2 SAAADI. In nucleotides, the CDR3 is TGCGCCAGCAGTCTAGCGGGGGGCGGAGAGACCCAGTACTTC. Amino acids: CASSLAGGGETQYF.

The rearrangement joins TRBV24-1 to TRBJ2-2; 12 bases agree with TRBD1. The V gene end was trimmed by 7 bases and the J gene end by 6 bases; junction bases not matched to a gene: 2. Germline V CDR1 and CDR2: KGHDR, SFDVKD. This CDR3 has 14 residues. CDR3 amino acids: CATRGQGASGELFF. CDR3 coding DNA: TGTGCCACCAGGGGACAGGGGGCATCCGGGGAGCTGTTTTTT.

The chain links TRBV19 to TRBJ1-5; D unclear. The CDR3 runs 15 residues. Germline loops: CDR1 LNHDA, CDR2 SQIVND (reference sequence). The V gene lost 3 bases and the J gene lost 3 bases, with 12 bases spanning the gap. The CDR3: CASSMMLSDNQPQHF. In DNA form, the CDR3 reads TGTGCCAGTAGTATGATGTTGTCAGACAATCAGCCCCAGCATTTT.

V gene TRBV2 combines with J gene TRBJ1-1; 9 bases align to TRBD1. The CDR3 is made up of 13 amino acids. V trimming: 7 bases; J trimming: 4 bases; junction bases outside the gene matches: 4. Germline V gene data show CDR1 as SNHLY and CDR2 as FYNNEI. CDR3 residues: CASNMDRGTEAFF. CDR3 nucleotide sequence: TGTGCCAGCAATATGGACAGGGGCACTGAAGCTTTCTTT.

The V call is TRBV5-8, the J call TRBJ2-3, with 10 bases aligning to TRBD1. V trimming: 4 bases; J trimming: 3 bases; junction bases outside the gene matches: 5. CDR3 length equals 15 residues. Germline V gene data show CDR1 as SGHTS and CDR2 as YDEGEE. The CDR3 loop reads CASSRRGQGTDTQYF. In DNA, the CDR3 is TGTGCCAGCAGCCGCCGGGGACAGGGGACAGATACGCAGTATTTT.

This clone was recorded a few times. CDR3 nucleotide sequence: TGTGCCAGCAGCCAACTAACCGGGACACCATTTTACGAGCAGTACTTC. The encoded protein is CASSQLTGTPFYEQYF. The chain recombines TRBV3-1 (or the pseudogene TRBV3-2) with TRBJ2-7, with D possibly being TRBD1 (6 bases). This CDR3 has 16 residues. The V end was cut by 2 bases, the J end by 4 bases, with 18 bases between. Germline-derived CDR1 and CDR2 are LGHDT and YNNKEL (reference sequence).

This clone was detected a few times. J is TRBJ1-6 and V is TRBV5-1, with 9 bases identical to TRBD1. Per germline, CDR1 SGHRS and CDR2 YFSETQ. J was trimmed by 7 bases and V by 4 bases; bases with no gene match: 6. The length of the CDR3 is 15 residues. The CDR3 nucleotides are TGCGCCAGCAGCGCCCGGACAGGGGACAATTCACCCCTCCACTTT. Residues: CASSARTGDNSPLHF.

This chain links TRBV6-6 with TRBJ1-4; 8 bases fit TRBD1. The germline V gene encodes CDR1 MNHNY and CDR2 SVGAGI (reference sequence). Trimming at V came to 2 bases and at J to 10 bases, leaving 9 bases not matched to a gene. The CDR3 has 15 amino acids. The CDR3: CASSYRDRKMGKLFF. The CDR3 nucleotides are TGTGCCAGCAGTTACCGGGACAGGAAAATGGGAAAACTGTTTTTT.

V and J are TRBV4-2 and TRBJ1-3; D uncertain. Germline V gene lookup returns CDR1 LGHNA and CDR2 YNFKEQ. V lost 2 bases and J 2 bases, leaving 13 bases between the germline ends. The CDR3 runs to 16 residues. CDR3 bases: TGTGCCAGCAGCCAAAGTAGTCAAGAACCTGGAAACACCATATATTTT. It encodes CASSQSSQEPGNTIYF.

This clone turned up a few times. This chain connects TRBV7-2 to TRBJ2-1, with D tentatively TRBD1 (6 bases). Germline V gene lookup returns CDR1 SGHTA and CDR2 FQGNSA. The CDR3 has 16 residues. V gave up 1 base and J gave up 4 bases, with 14 bases separating them. In DNA form, the CDR3 reads TGTGCCAGCAGCTTAGGTTGGGGGCCGGTTTACAATGAGCAGTTCTTC. This gives the protein CASSLGWGPVYNEQFF.

This chain connects TRBV29-1 to TRBJ2-3, with TRBD2 matching 9 bases. CDR1 is SQVTM, CDR2 ANQGSEA, per germline. There are 14 residues in the CDR3. V was pared by 4 bases and J by 3 bases, with 5 bases of the junction left unmatched. CDR3 in amino acids: CSVAKRGETDTQYF. The DNA for the CDR3 is TGCAGCGTTGCGAAGCGGGGGGAAACAGATACGCAGTATTTT.

This chain links TRBV3-1 (or the pseudogene TRBV3-2) with TRBJ2-7, with a tentative D call TRBD2 (6 bases). The CDR3 is made up of 16 amino acids. Germline V gene lookup returns CDR1 LGHDT and CDR2 YNNKEL (reference sequence). V was cut by 5 bases and J by 0 bases, with 17 bases left in between. CDR3 region: CASSSSGLLSSYEQYF. In nucleotides, the CDR3 is TGTGCCAGCAGCTCCTCGGGACTTTTAAGCTCCTACGAGCAGTACTTC.

The chain carries TRBV21-1 and TRBJ2-5; TRBD2, as called in the table, went unchecked against the DNA. TRBV21-1 counts as a pseudogene. This CDR3 contains 17 residues. The chain's CDR3 is CASSKGLLRDSQETQYF. CDR3 in DNA: TGTGCCAGCAGCAAAGGGCTTCTACGCGACTCCCAAGAGACCCAGTACTTC.

The chain joins TRBV15 to TRBJ2-5, with 11 bases fitting TRBD2. Trimming took 2 bases from V and 1 from J; bases not matched to a gene: 3. This CDR3 is 16 amino acids long. Germline V gene data show CDR1 as LNHNV and CDR2 as YYDKDF (reference sequence). The CDR3, as DNA: TGTGCCACCAGCAGATCTAGCGGGGGGATCCAAGAGACCCAGTACTTC. It yields the protein CATSRSSGGIQETQYF.

The V and J genes are TRBV7-2 and TRBJ1-5, with 7 bases matching TRBD1. Germline V lookup: CDR1 SGHTA, CDR2 FQGNSA. The V segment lost 4 bases and the J segment 11 bases; nucleotides outside the gene matches: 17. The CDR3 totals 16 residues. DNA of the CDR3: TGTGCCAGCAGCTCTACCGGGACAGCAATTAAATCAGCCCAGCATTTT. Translated, it gives CASSSTGTAIKSAQHF.

This chain uses TRBV29-1 with TRBJ1-1; 9 bases match TRBD1. Trimming at V came to 7 bases and at J to 0 bases, leaving 6 bases not matched to a gene. From germline, CDR1 is SQVTM and CDR2 ANQGSEA. The CDR3 contains 14 residues. The CDR3 sequence: CSGGTGPLNTEAFF. The DNA for the CDR3 is TGCAGCGGCGGGACAGGGCCATTGAACACTGAAGCTTTCTTT.

Concerning this clone: Other nucleotide sequences in the sample specify the same CDR3. This chain links TRBV9 with TRBJ1-1; TRBD1 matches 7 bases. Per germline, CDR1 SGDLS and CDR2 YYNGEE. There are 14 residues in the CDR3. V shed 4 bases and J 0 bases; nucleotides not matched to a gene: 3. The CDR3 is CASSPDRVNTEAFF. CDR3 sequence (DNA): TGTGCCAGCAGCCCAGACAGGGTGAACACTGAAGCTTTCTTT.

The rearrangement uses TRBV18 and TRBJ2-7; 10 nucleotides match TRBD1. V shed 3 bases, J shed 2 bases, and the junction held 7 bases outside the gene matches. The CDR3 sequence is 16 residues long. Germline lookup yields CDR1 KGHSH and CDR2 LQKENI. The CDR3 is CASSPRRGQGTYEQYF. CDR3 nucleotide sequence: TGTGCCAGCTCACCTCGTCGGGGACAGGGGACCTACGAGCAGTACTTC.